A single sample is the source of the 29 T cell receptor beta chains below, sequenced in a study of siplizumab effects on memory and regulatory T cells. The assay was immunoSEQ multiplex PCR, and TCRdb's table has in-frame clones only and misses some. The repertoire holds about 82,000 clones, with over 80% as singletons. The sample was Tregs sorted from blood. These receptors were collected from a human donor in good health.

The V gene is TRBV7-9, the J gene TRBJ1-1, with D uncertain. Germline V gene lookup returns CDR1 SEHNR and CDR2 FQNEAQ (reference sequence). Trimming pared 3 bases from V and 8 bases from J, leaving 7 bases between. CDR3 size: 11 residues. CDR3: CASSLASEAFF. The DNA of the CDR3 is TGTGCCAGCAGCTTGGCCAGCGAAGCTTTCTTT.

The V call is TRBV12-5, the J call TRBJ1-2, with D unresolved. Germline lookup yields CDR1 LGHNT and CDR2 FRNRAP. The CDR3 sequence is 11 residues long. V shed 5 bases and J shed 8 bases, with 9 bases lying between them. CDR3 amino acids: CASGPGGGYTF. The CDR3 region has the DNA TGTGCTAGTGGTCCCGGCGGCGGCTACACCTTC.

This chain uses TRBV19 with TRBJ1-5; D gene ambiguous. Looked up from germline, CDR1 is LNHDA and CDR2 is SQIVND (reference sequence). V was cut by 3 bases and J by 4 bases, with 10 bases left in between. This CDR3 has 14 amino acids. The DNA for the CDR3 is TGTGCCAGTAGTATCCCCGGGCAGAATCAGCCCCAGCATTTT. This encodes CASSIPGQNQPQHF.

The chain carries TRBV7-9 and TRBJ2-3; D gene uncertain. This CDR3 has 13 residues. Trimming shortened V by 1 base and J by 4 bases, and 6 bases separated the two germline ends. The germline gives CDR1 SEHNR, CDR2 FQNEAQ (reference sequence). The CDR3 DNA sequence: TGTGCCAGCAGCTTAGTTGGGGCAGATACGCAGTATTTT. Translation: CASSLVGADTQYF.

This clone was counted only a few times. This chain connects TRBV10-3 to TRBJ1-3; perhaps TRBD1 as D (6 bases). Germline assignment: CDR1 ENHRY and CDR2 SYGVKD. This CDR3 is built from 15 residues. Trimming shortened V by 6 bases and J by 0 bases, and 12 bases separated the two germline ends. As DNA, the CDR3 is TGTGCCATCAGCGAGGGACATAGCTCTGGAAACACCATATATTTT. Translation gives CAISEGHSSGNTIYF.

This chain links TRBV7-2 with TRBJ2-5; TRBD1 agrees at 8 bases. This CDR3 has 14 residues. Trimming removed 1 base from V and 4 bases from J; junction bases left unmatched: 2. CDR1 and CDR2 (germline): SGHTA, FQGNSA. The CDR3 reads CASSLVQGAETQYF. DNA for the CDR3: TGTGCCAGCAGCTTAGTCCAGGGGGCAGAGACCCAGTACTTC.

The gene calls are TRBV5-1 and TRBJ1-2; D may be TRBD1 (6 bases). Germline loops: CDR1 SGHRS, CDR2 YFSETQ. V shed 2 bases and J shed 6 bases, with 17 bases lying between them. The CDR3 runs 15 residues. DNA of the CDR3: TGCGCCAGCAGCTTTTACCCAACAACAGGGAATGGCTACACCTTC. Translated, it gives CASSFYPTTGNGYTF.

V is TRBV6-5 and J is TRBJ1-1; tentatively, D is TRBD1 (6 bases). The germline CDR1 and CDR2 sequences are MNHEY and SVGAGI. The ends were cut back, 6 bases at V and 1 base at J, with 9 bases in the middle. The CDR3 is 13 amino acids. This CDR3 reads CASRRTANTEAFF. DNA of the CDR3: TGTGCCAGCAGGCGGACAGCGAACACTGAAGCTTTCTTT.

The chain employs TRBV23-1 and TRBJ1-5, with 7 positions matching TRBD1. TRBV23-1 qualifies as an ORF whose function is uncertain. The V gene end was trimmed by 2 bases and the J gene end by 1 base; junction bases not matched to a gene: 5. This CDR3 contains 16 residues. CDR3 in DNA: TGCGCCAGCAGTCAAGTCGGGACAGAAAGCAATCAGCCCCAGCATTTT. This gives the protein CASSQVGTESNQPQHF.

This sequence joins TRBV4-3 and TRBJ1-1; D might be TRBD1 (6 bases). Trimming pared 0 bases from V and 4 bases from J, leaving 9 bases between. CDR3 size: 14 residues. The germline V gene has CDR1 LGHNA and CDR2 YSLEER. The CDR3 coding sequence is TGCGCCAGCAGCCAAGACAGGGGATTCACTGAAGCTTTCTTT. As protein: CASSQDRGFTEAFF.

The rearrangement links TRBV27 to TRBJ2-7; either TRBD1 or TRBD2 may fit D (5 bases each). Germline values: CDR1 MNHEY, CDR2 SMNVEV (reference sequence). This CDR3 region has 15 residues. The ends were cut back, 1 base at V and 2 bases at J, with 12 bases in the middle. The CDR3 sequence: CASSLYYGGAYEQYF. DNA for the CDR3: TGTGCCAGCAGTTTATATTATGGGGGAGCCTACGAGCAGTACTTC.

V usage is TRBV9 and J usage is TRBJ2-1, with D possibly TRBD1 on 7 matching bases. Germline V gene data show CDR1 as SGDLS and CDR2 as YYNGEE. The CDR3 consists of 15 residues. With 1 base removed from V and 3 bases from J, the gap between germline ends came to 11 bases. The CDR3 nucleotides are TGTGCCAGCAGCGTACAGGGGGGTGGCTACAATGAGCAGTTCTTC. This sequence encodes CASSVQGGGYNEQFF.

This sequence joins TRBV5-1 and TRBJ1-4, with D possibly matching TRBD1 (5 bases). Germline loops: CDR1 SGHRS, CDR2 YFSETQ. V was pared by 4 bases and J by 12 bases, with 13 bases between. The CDR3 contains 12 residues. In DNA, the CDR3 is TGCGCCAGCAGCCCGGGGCCTGGGGAACTGTTTTTT. It codes for CASSPGPGELFF.

V is TRBV7-9 and J is TRBJ1-1; no clear D. The CDR3 spans 14 residues. Germline V gene data show CDR1 as SEHNR and CDR2 as FQNEAQ (reference sequence). V was pared by 5 bases and J by 2 bases, with 12 bases between. DNA for the CDR3: TGTGCCAGCAGCCCCCAAGTGGGTAACACTGAAGCTTTCTTT. Its protein product is CASSPQVGNTEAFF.

Concerning this clone itself: Other DNA sequences in this sample translate to the same CDR3. This chain links TRBV2 with TRBJ2-6; D possibly corresponds to TRBD2 (5 bases). The germline gives CDR1 SNHLY, CDR2 FYNNEI. V lost 6 bases and J 4 bases, leaving 10 bases between the germline ends. The CDR3 is 14 residues long. CDR3 DNA: TGTGCCAGCAGCCGGGGAGCCGGGGCCAACGTCCTGACTTTC. This sequence encodes CASSRGAGANVLTF.

The rearrangement uses TRBV28 and TRBJ1-4, with D possibly matching TRBD1 (6 bases). V lost 7 bases and J lost 2, with 11 bases in between. The CDR3 consists of 14 residues. Germline CDR1 MDHEN, CDR2 SYDVKM. For the CDR3, the DNA is TGTGCCAGCAACAACAGGGCGACTAATGAAAAACTGTTTTTT. Translating gives CASNNRATNEKLFF.

The gene calls are TRBV13 and TRBJ1-2, with TRBD1 matching 10 bases. The CDR3 is 16 residues long. V shed 2 bases, J shed 6 bases, and the junction held 9 bases outside the gene matches. Looked up from germline, CDR1 is PRHDT and CDR2 is FYEKMQ (reference sequence). CDR3 DNA sequence: TGTGCCAGCAGCTTATCCGGGACAGGGGAGAAAAATGGCTACACCTTC. It specifies CASSLSGTGEKNGYTF.

This clone has a single count. Written as DNA, the CDR3 is TGTGCCCTAGTGGGTACAGGAAAAGATGGCTACACCTTC. This gives the protein CALVGTGKDGYTF. The chain links TRBV2 to TRBJ1-2, with a weak D call TRBD1 (5 bases). Germline values: CDR1 SNHLY, CDR2 FYNNEI. V lost 11 bases and J 6 bases, leaving 19 bases between the germline ends. The CDR3 totals 13 residues. The variable domain in full, with the rest retrieved from reference TRBV2 and TRBJ1-2, is EPEVTQTPSHQVTQMGQEVILRCVPISNHLYFYWYRQILGQKVEFLVSFYNNEISEKSEIFDDQFSVERPDGSNFTLKIRSTKLEDSAMYFCALVGTGKDGYTFGSGTRLTVV.

The CDR3 loop reads CASSLGDRLNEKLFF. The CDR3 nucleotides are TGTGCCAGCAGCTTAGGGGACAGACTGAATGAAAAACTGTTTTTT. V is TRBV7-6 and J is TRBJ1-4, with 7 bases that match TRBD1. CDR1 is SGHVS, CDR2 FNYEAQ, per germline. Unmatched junction bases numbered 4, after V lost 1 base and J lost 5 bases. This CDR3 region has 15 residues. The whole variable domain, remainder taken from reference TRBV7-6 and TRBJ1-4, is GAGVSQSPRYKVTKRGQDVALRCDPISGHVSLYWYRQALGQGPEFLTYFNYEAQQDKSGLPNDRFSAERPEGSISTLTIQRTEQRDSAMYRCASSLGDRLNEKLFFGSGTQLSVL.

This chain joins TRBV2 and TRBJ1-2; 8 bases map to TRBD1. With 7 bases clipped from V and 8 bases from J, the junction kept 12 bases outside the gene matches. Germline V gene sequence: CDR1 SNHLY, CDR2 FYNNEI. The CDR3 has 14 residues. The CDR3 DNA is TGTGCCAGCACCGACCGGACAGGGCGTCGCGGCTACACCTTC. This encodes CASTDRTGRRGYTF.

The chain couples TRBV5-1 to TRBJ1-1; D is unresolved. Trimming removed 0 bases at V and 0 bases at J, with 6 bases between. Germline assignment: CDR1 SGHRS and CDR2 YFSETQ. The CDR3 loop spans 14 amino acids. The CDR3 DNA reads TGCGCCAGCAGCTTGGCCCTGGTGAACACTGAAGCTTTCTTT. Its protein product is CASSLALVNTEAFF.

The chain recombines TRBV11-2 with TRBJ2-1; D unclear. CDR3 length equals 11 residues. Germline V CDR1 and CDR2: SGHAT, FQNNGV. V lost 3 bases and J 10 bases, leaving 7 bases between the germline ends. CDR3 sequence (DNA): TGTGCCAGCAGCTTTGGGCCCGAGCAGTTCTTC. It specifies CASSFGPEQFF.

The CDR3 sequence is CASSLRGNTEAFF. The CDR3 region has the DNA TGTGCCAGCAGCTTAAGGGGGAACACTGAAGCTTTCTTT. This sequence joins TRBV7-9 and TRBJ1-1; D possibly corresponds to TRBD1 (5 bases). Germline CDR1 reads SEHNR; CDR2 reads FQNEAQ (reference sequence). The CDR3 extends over 13 amino acids. V lost 2 bases to trimming and J lost 1 base, with 5 bases between them.

The chain employs TRBV27 and TRBJ1-6, with a tentative D call TRBD1 (5 bases). Germline V lookup: CDR1 MNHEY, CDR2 SMNVEV (reference sequence). Between the trimmed V and J ends, which lost 0 bases and 3 bases, there was a span of 21 bases. CDR3 length equals 20 residues. The CDR3 spells CASSLSVHVGGAGYNSPLHF. For the CDR3, the DNA is TGTGCCAGCAGTTTATCTGTTCATGTCGGTGGGGCAGGCTATAATTCACCCCTCCACTTT.

The chain carries TRBV7-2 and TRBJ2-3, with no clear D. This CDR3 is 12 amino acids long. Germline loops: CDR1 SGHTA, CDR2 FQGNSA. Trimming left V 5 bases short and J 3 bases short, with 6 bases between. The CDR3 loop is CASSLGTDTQYF. Here the CDR3 DNA reads TGTGCCAGCAGCCTAGGTACAGATACGCAGTATTTT.

This chain links TRBV2 with TRBJ2-3; the D is unclear. The CDR3 is 14 residues long. From germline, CDR1 is SNHLY and CDR2 FYNNEI. The ends were cut back, 4 bases at V and 0 bases at J, with 8 bases in the middle. The CDR3 DNA reads TGTGCCAGCAGTGCCAGCAGTAGCACAGATACGCAGTATTTT. Translating it yields CASSASSSTDTQYF.

V usage is TRBV6-6 and J usage is TRBJ2-7; unclear D gene. CDR1 and CDR2 from the germline V gene are MNHNY and SVGAGI (reference sequence). V gave up 4 bases and J gave up 2 bases, with 12 bases separating them. The CDR3 runs 14 residues. The DNA for the CDR3 is TGTGCCAGCAGTTTGAGACACCGAACCTACGAGCAGTACTTC. The encoded protein is CASSLRHRTYEQYF.

The rearrangement links TRBV7-8 to TRBJ1-5, with D perhaps matching TRBD1 (6 bases). V was pared by 2 bases and J by 0 bases, with 17 bases between. CDR1 and CDR2 from the germline V gene are SGHVS and FQNEAQ. The CDR3 is made up of 18 amino acids. The CDR3 loop is CASSLWGQGATSNQPQHF. CDR3 DNA: TGTGCCAGCAGCTTATGGGGACAAGGGGCCACTAGCAATCAGCCCCAGCATTTT.

This chain links TRBV19 with TRBJ2-7, with D maybe TRBD2 (5 bases). In germline, CDR1 is LNHDA, CDR2 SQIVND (reference sequence). The CDR3 runs to 12 residues. Trimming cost V 5 bases and J 4 bases, with 9 bases left between them. The CDR3 DNA reads as TGTGCCAGTAGTGGACTGGGTTACGAGCAGTACTTC. Translating it yields CASSGLGYEQYF.